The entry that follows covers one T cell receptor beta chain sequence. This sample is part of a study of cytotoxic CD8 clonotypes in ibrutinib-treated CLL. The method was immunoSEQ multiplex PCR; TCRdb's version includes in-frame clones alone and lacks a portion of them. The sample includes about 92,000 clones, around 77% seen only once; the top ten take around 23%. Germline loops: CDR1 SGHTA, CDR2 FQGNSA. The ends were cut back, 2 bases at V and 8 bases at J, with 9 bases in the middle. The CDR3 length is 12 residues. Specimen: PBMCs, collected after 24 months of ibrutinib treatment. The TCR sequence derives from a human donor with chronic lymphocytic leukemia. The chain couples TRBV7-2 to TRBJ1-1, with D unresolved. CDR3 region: CASSLSGLEAFF. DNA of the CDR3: TGTGCCAGCAGCTTATCCGGGCTCGAAGCTTTCTTT.